A selection of T cell receptor beta chains follows, all from one sample in a study of read filtering for tumor transcriptome and immune sequencing. MiXCR, run by TCRdb on the reads, gives a single entry per CDR3 protein. The sample yields some 19,000 distinct CDR3 sequences, roughly a fifth seen once. Source material: a population of CD138-negative cells sorted from bone marrow. Receptors were obtained from a donor at least 40 years old with multiple myeloma. Both conserved end residues are part of each CDR3. The D gene is left open where the match is weak. Clone size appears in some rows only: once, few, many, or a class for an expanded clone.

>NA|TRBV3-1|NA|TRBJ2-6
TGTGCCAGCAGCCAAAGGTCGGGCGCTGGGGCCAACGTCCTGACTTTC
CASSQRSGAGANVLTF
>NA|TRBV7-2|medium-sized|TRBJ2-1
TGTGCCAGCAGCCCCAGGGGACGCATATACAATGAGCAGTTCTTC
CASSPRGRIYNEQFF
>NA|TRBV24-1|few|TRBJ1-5
TGTGCCACCAGTGGAGGTAAGCCCCAGCATTTT
CATSGGKPQHF
>TRBD1|TRBV18|NA|TRBJ2-7
TGTGCCAGCTCACCTGGGACAGGGAGCTACGAGCAGTACTTC
CASSPGTGSYEQYF
>NA|TRBV20-1|many|TRBJ2-3
TGCAGTGCTATTGACCCCGTCCGCACAGATACGCAGTATTTT
CSAIDPVRTDTQYF
>NA|TRBV5-4|many|TRBJ2-2
TGTGCCAGCAGCTTGGGGCAGGGTTCGGCCGGGGAGCTGTTTTTT
CASSLGQGSAGELFF
>NA|TRBV7-9|medium-sized|TRBJ1-1
TGTGCCAGCAGCTCCTTTGGTGAAGCTTTCTTT
CASSSFGEAFF
>TRBD2|TRBV9|few|TRBJ2-3
TGTGCCAGCAGCGTAGAACTAGCGGAAGATACGCAGTATTTT
CASSVELAEDTQYF
>NA|TRBV20-1|NA|TRBJ1-4
TGCAGTGCTTCCACAAACCGAGGGGGTGGTGAAAAACTGTTTTTT
CSASTNRGGGEKLFF
>NA|TRBV4-3|many|TRBJ2-6
TGCGCCAGCAGCCAAGATGTGGGCAGGGGATTCTCTGGGGCCAACGTCCTGACTTTC
CASSQDVGRGFSGANVLTF
>NA|TRBV5-4|many|TRBJ2-1
TGTGCCAGCAGCAAAGACAGGAAAGTTTACAATGAGCAGTTCTTC
CASSKDRKVYNEQFF
>TRBD2|TRBV3-1|many|TRBJ2-7
TGTGCCAGCAGCCGCGGGGGGCAAGAAGAGCAGTACTTC
CASSRGGQEEQYF
>TRBD1|TRBV29-1|many|TRBJ1-1
TGCAGCGTGACCCCGGGACAGAGTAACACTGAAGCTTTCTTT
CSVTPGQSNTEAFF
>TRBD1|TRBV5-1|NA|TRBJ2-7
TGCGCCAGCAGCTGGGGGGACAGGGGCGGCGAGCAGTACTTC
CASSWGDRGGEQYF
>TRBD1|TRBV11-2|NA|TRBJ1-1
TGTGCCAGCAGCCTTCCACCGACAGGGGCCAACCCTCTGATCCCTGAAGCTTTCTTT
CASSLPPTGANPLIPEAFF
>TRBD2|TRBV20-1|once|TRBJ2-5
TGCAGTGCTAGAATGCGGGAGGGATATGGAGAGACCCAGTACTTC
CSARMREGYGETQYF
>TRBD2|TRBV20-1|many|TRBJ2-5
TGCAGTGCTTTAGTAGGGACTAGCGGGAGTGGAGAGACCCAGTACTTC
CSALVGTSGSGETQYF
>TRBD2|TRBV7-2|many|TRBJ2-2
TGTGCCAGCAGCCACCTAGCGGGAGTTTACACCGGGGAGCTGTTTTTT
CASSHLAGVYTGELFF
>NA|TRBV7-3|many|TRBJ1-1
TGTGCCAGCAGCCGACAGGTAAACACTGAAGCTTTCTTT
CASSRQVNTEAFF
>TRBD2|TRBV7-2|many|TRBJ2-1
TGTGCCAGCAGCTTAGGACAACGGGGTAGCGGGAGGGCCAAGACCTACAATGAGCAGTTCTTC
CASSLGQRGSGRAKTYNEQFF
>NA|TRBV28|NA|TRBJ1-1
TGTGCCAGCACACGGGCGAACACTGAAGCTTTCTTT
CASTRANTEAFF
>NA|TRBV7-9|many|TRBJ2-5
TGTGCCAGCAGCCCGGGTGGGTCCCAGTACTTC
CASSPGGSQYF
>NA|TRBV14|many|TRBJ2-7
TGTGCCAGCAGCCTTACCTACGAGCAGTACTTC
CASSLTYEQYF
>TRBD2|TRBV6-2/TRBV6-3|many|TRBJ2-3
TGTGCCAGCAGGGCGGGACTAGGGGCAGATACGCAGTATTTT
CASRAGLGADTQYF
>TRBD2|TRBV12-3/TRBV12-4|many|TRBJ2-6
TGTGCCAGCAGTCCGCGAGCGGGAGGGTCTGGGGCCAACGTCCTGACTTTC
CASSPRAGGSGANVLTF
>NA|TRBV28|few|TRBJ1-1
TGTGCCAGCAGTTTCAAGAGCGACGGCACTGAAGCTTTCTTT
CASSFKSDGTEAFF
>NA|TRBV2|many|TRBJ2-3
TGTGCCAGCAGTGAAGCGTCATCGGTCACAGATACGCAGTATTTT
CASSEASSVTDTQYF
>TRBD1|TRBV5-4|medium-sized|TRBJ1-2
TGTGCCAGCAGGGTGCAAGGGGGCGTGGGCTATGGCTACACCTTC
CASRVQGGVGYGYTF
>NA|TRBV2|many|TRBJ2-7
TGTGCCAGCAGCGGAGGGTCGTACGAGCAGTACTTC
CASSGGSYEQYF
>NA|TRBV28|NA|TRBJ1-2
TGTGCCAGCAGACCCCAGTCAGGGTACTATGGCTACACCTTC
CASRPQSGYYGYTF
>TRBD2|TRBV28|NA|TRBJ2-3
TGTGCCAGCAGTTTCTTTGGCGGGAGGGTTACAGATACGCAGTATTTT
CASSFFGGRVTDTQYF
>TRBD2|TRBV7-9|few|TRBJ2-3
TGTGCCAGCAGCCCTTGGACTAGCGGGAGCCCCAGAGATACGCAGTATTTT
CASSPWTSGSPRDTQYF
>TRBD1|TRBV6-1|few|TRBJ2-2
TGTGCCAGCAGTAGCCGGGACAGGGCCAATTCGTTCGGGGAGCTGTTTTTT
CASSSRDRANSFGELFF
>NA|TRBV2|many|TRBJ2-3
TGTGCCAGCAGTGAAGCGCTTCAACAACCTTCGGCGAATACGCAGTATTTT
CASSEALQQPSANTQYF
>NA|TRBV23-1|many|TRBJ2-1
TGCGCCAGCAGTCTATCTCCCCCGGGAATAGGACACAATGAGCAGTTCTTC
CASSLSPPGIGHNEQFF
>NA|TRBV20-1|NA|TRBJ1-1
TGCAGTGCTAGGCCCGAGCAAAAGGGCATGAACACTGAAGCTTTCTTT
CSARPEQKGMNTEAFF
>NA|TRBV29-1|NA|TRBJ2-2
TGCGGCGTTGGGACTGGCGGCAATGGGGGCGGGGAGCTGTTTTTT
CGVGTGGNGGGELFF
>NA|TRBV20-1|NA|TRBJ1-1
TGCAGTGCCTTAGGTGGGTTCATTGAAGCTTTCTTT
CSALGGFIEAFF
>NA|TRBV27|NA|TRBJ2-7
TGTGCCGGCAGTTTAAGGTCCATGTCAGCGGCCGAGCAGTACTTC
CAGSLRSMSAAEQYF
>TRBD2|TRBV7-2|many|TRBJ2-1
TGTGCCAGCAGCCTGACTAGCGGGGGTTACAATGAGCAGTTCTTC
CASSLTSGGYNEQFF
>NA|TRBV12-3/TRBV12-4|few|TRBJ2-7
TGTGCCAGCAGTTTAGCGGGCGGATACGAGCAGTACTTC
CASSLAGGYEQYF
>TRBD2|TRBV7-2|many|TRBJ2-3
TGTGCCAGCAGCTTAGAAGGACTAGCGGGAACAGATACGCAGTATTTT
CASSLEGLAGTDTQYF
>TRBD1|TRBV7-2|medium-sized|TRBJ2-1
TGTGCCAGCAGCTTAGGGGGTCTATTGGGACAGGGGACCAATGAGCAGTTCTTC
CASSLGGLLGQGTNEQFF
>NA|TRBV7-8|many|TRBJ2-7
TGTGCCAGCAGCCCACAGACGGGAACAGCCCCCTACGAGCAGTACTTC
CASSPQTGTAPYEQYF
>NA|TRBV4-3|NA|TRBJ1-5
TGCGCCAGCAGCCAAGAAGAAAATCAGCCCCAGCATTTT
CASSQEENQPQHF
>NA|TRBV3-1|many|TRBJ2-7
TGTGCCAGCAGCCAAACAGGGCCTATCGAGCAGTACTTC
CASSQTGPIEQYF
>NA|TRBV20-1|medium-sized|TRBJ1-1
TGCAGTGCCTCACCATTTACACCCTCAGCTTCGGCTTTCTTT
CSASPFTPSASAFF
>NA|TRBV6-2/TRBV6-3|many|TRBJ1-1
TGTGCCAGCAGTTACGGGGACAACACTGAAGCTTTCTTT
CASSYGDNTEAFF
>TRBD2|TRBV18|many|TRBJ2-7
TGTGCCAGCTCACCAGGACTAGGCGACGAGCAGTACTTC
CASSPGLGDEQYF
>NA|TRBV29-1|few|TRBJ2-1
TGCAGCGTTGACGGCGGGGCTGACGTTAATGAGCAGTTCTTC
CSVDGGADVNEQFF
>NA|TRBV13|many|TRBJ2-2
TGTGCCAGCAGCTCGGTAGAGATGGCGGCCGGGGAGCTGTTTTTT
CASSSVEMAAGELFF
>NA|TRBV6-2/TRBV6-3|many|TRBJ2-3
TGTGCCAGCAGTGACACAGAGGTGACAGATACGCAGTATTTT
CASSDTEVTDTQYF
>NA|TRBV12-3/TRBV12-4|medium-sized|TRBJ1-4
TGTGCCAGCAGCCGGGACGGAAATGAAAAACTGTTTTTT
CASSRDGNEKLFF
>NA|TRBV4-2|few|TRBJ1-5
TGTGCCAGCAGCCAAAGTCACGGCGGCAATCAGCCCCAGCATTTT
CASSQSHGGNQPQHF
>NA|TRBV12-3/TRBV12-4|NA|TRBJ2-2
TGTGCCAGCAGTTTGTGGACGGACACCGGGGAGCTGTTTTTT
CASSLWTDTGELFF
>TRBD1|TRBV7-9|many|TRBJ1-1
TGTGCCAGCAGGAATCAAGGACAGGGGGCGTCTGAAGCTTTCTTT
CASRNQGQGASEAFF
>TRBD2|TRBV5-4|NA|TRBJ2-1
TGTGCCAGCAGCCCCAGGGAGCGGGGCTACAATGAGCAGTTCTTC
CASSPRERGYNEQFF
>NA|TRBV29-1|many|TRBJ2-1
TGCAGCGTTGGAAGCGGGCCTTACAATGGGCAGTTCTTC
CSVGSGPYNGQFF
>TRBD1|TRBV28|many|TRBJ2-2
TGTGCCAGCAGTTTATTTTACAGGGGGAACACCGGGGAGCTGTTTTTT
CASSLFYRGNTGELFF
>TRBD2|TRBV6-2/TRBV6-3|many|TRBJ2-3
TGTGCCAGCAGTTGGACTAGCGGGAGAGATACGCAGTATTTT
CASSWTSGRDTQYF